A single sample is the source of the 5 T cell receptor beta chains below, sequenced in a study of cytomegalovirus exposure and HLA in healthy donors. This PCR relied on a set of 60 Vbeta primers and 13 Jbeta primers. Only in-frame clones appear in the TCRdb table, and some are missing; sequencing was by immunoSEQ multiplex PCR. Of 100,000 to 150,000 clones detected, about 73% appear once; the ten largest clones hold approximately 6.5%. The sample consisted of PBMCs. Receptors originate from a woman aged 40-49 years in good health and CMV-seronegative.

V is TRBV7-9 and J is TRBJ2-4; tentatively, D is TRBD1 (6 bases). The CDR3 runs to 15 residues. The germline V and J ends were trimmed by 6 bases and 0 bases, with 12 bases remaining between them. Germline V gives CDR1 SEHNR, CDR2 FQNEAQ (reference sequence). Here the CDR3 reads CASSQQGLAKNIQYF. For the CDR3, the DNA is TGTGCCAGCAGTCAACAGGGATTAGCCAAAAACATTCAGTACTTC.

This chain links TRBV2 with TRBJ2-7; TRBD2 agrees at 11 bases. The V gene's germline CDR1 is SNHLY and CDR2 FYNNEI. The CDR3 runs to 14 residues. V lost 5 bases to trimming and J lost 7 bases; unmatched junction nucleotides: 7. CDR3 loop: CASSLAGGPGEQYF. As DNA, the CDR3 is TGTGCCAGCAGTTTAGCGGGAGGGCCGGGGGAGCAGTACTTC.

As DNA, the CDR3 is TGTGCCATCAGTGAACAGGGTAGTCCGTATGGCTACACCTTC. Its protein product is CAISEQGSPYGYTF. The gene calls are TRBV10-3 and TRBJ1-2; tentatively, D is TRBD1 (6 bases). The CDR3 totals 14 residues. Germline V gene lookup returns CDR1 ENHRY and CDR2 SYGVKD. V lost 3 bases and J lost 5, with 13 bases in between.

The chain uses TRBV27 and TRBJ2-7, with a tentative D call TRBD2 (7 bases). Germline CDR1 is MNHEY and CDR2 is SMNVEV (reference sequence). The CDR3 contains 15 residues. V was trimmed by 6 bases and J by 0 bases, leaving 15 bases between them. The CDR3 DNA reads TGTGCCAGCAGAGGGGGGGTCCAAGACTCCTACGAGCAGTACTTC. Its protein product is CASRGGVQDSYEQYF.

This chain connects TRBV19 to TRBJ1-5, with D maybe TRBD1 (5 bases). CDR3 length equals 14 residues. The V gene's germline CDR1 is LNHDA and CDR2 SQIVND (reference sequence). Trimming took off 7 bases at V and 7 bases at J, with 17 bases between the two ends. The CDR3 is CASKWQGMHQPQHF. The CDR3 nucleotides read TGTGCCAGTAAGTGGCAGGGTATGCACCAGCCCCAGCATTTT.